The rows below give T cell receptor beta chains drawn from one sample of a study of blood T cell repertoires in COVID-19. Sequencing used immunoSEQ multiplex PCR; TCRdb keeps in-frame clones, though not all of them. The repertoire holds about 130,000 clones, with about four fifths as singletons. Sequenced sample: peripheral blood. The receptors derive from a woman in her seventies with COVID-19, enrolled during active disease. Each CDR3 is given with its conserved first and last residue. The D gene is left open where the match is weak. Some rows mark clone size as missing; the rest say once, few, many or name a class of expanded clone.

j_call	clone_size	v_call	d_call	cdr3_nt	cdr3_aa
TRBJ2-2	-	TRBV2	TRBD1	TGTGCCAGCAGGGATAGACAGGGGACCACCGGGGAGCTGTTTTTT	CASRDRQGTTGELFF
TRBJ2-3	-	TRBV5-1	-	TGCGCCAGCAGCCCGACGGGTGCTGTCGATACGCAGTATTTT	CASSPTGAVDTQYF
TRBJ2-5	-	TRBV7-9	TRBD2	TGTGCCAGCAGCTGGGGGGCTAGCGGGGGCCAAGAGACCCAGTACTTC	CASSWGASGGQETQYF
TRBJ1-5	many	TRBV28	-	TGTGCCAGCACCACGGCGGCGGGAAGAGGGTATCAGCCCCAGCATTTT	CASTTAAGRGYQPQHF
TRBJ2-7	-	TRBV7-6	TRBD2	TGTGCCAGCAGCTTCTTTGCCGGGACTAGCGGATCCTACGAGCAGTACTTC	CASSFFAGTSGSYEQYF
TRBJ2-3	-	TRBV28	TRBD2	TGTGCCAGCAGCAGAATAACTAGCGGGGGGGAAGATACGCAGTATTTT	CASSRITSGGEDTQYF
TRBJ1-6	-	TRBV19	-	TGTGCCAGTAAGGAAGACAGGTCGAATTCACCCCTCCACTTT	CASKEDRSNSPLHF
TRBJ1-6	-	TRBV28	-	TGTGCCAGCAGTTTAGTACAGGGTAATTCACCCCTCCACTTT	CASSLVQGNSPLHF
TRBJ2-2	few	TRBV7-3	TRBD2	TGTGCCAGCAGCTTAGTAGCGGGGCAGAACACCGGGGAGCTGTTTTTT	CASSLVAGQNTGELFF
TRBJ2-6	-	TRBV6-2/TRBV6-3	TRBD2	TGTGCCAGCAGTTACATAGCGGGGGCCTCTGGGGCCAACGTCCTGACTTTC	CASSYIAGASGANVLTF
TRBJ2-3	-	TRBV29-1	TRBD2	TGCAGCGTCCTAGCGGGGGGCCACACAGATACGCAGTATTTT	CSVLAGGHTDTQYF
TRBJ1-1	few	TRBV2	-	TGTGCCAGCAGTAAAGGGGAGGGGACTGAAGCTTTCTTT	CASSKGEGTEAFF
TRBJ1-2	-	TRBV7-9	TRBD1	TGTGCCAGCAGCCCGGGACAGGGCCCCTATGGCTACACCTTC	CASSPGQGPYGYTF
TRBJ1-6	-	TRBV3-1/TRBV3-2	-	TGTGCCAGCAGCCTTTACAGGGATAATTCACCCCTCCACTTT	CASSLYRDNSPLHF